Below, 13 T cell receptor beta chains from the same sample are listed, as sequenced in a study of blood T cell repertoires in COVID-19. Libraries were prepared by immunoSEQ multiplex PCR; TCRdb keeps only in-frame clonotypes and omits some of them. The table has about 100,000 clones, approximately 88% seen once. Sequenced: peripheral blood. These receptors were obtained from a woman in her sixties with acute or convalescent COVID-19.

The chain combines TRBV4-1 with TRBJ2-5; D possibly corresponds to TRBD2 (6 bases). CDR3 length: 15 amino acids. Trimming shortened V by 0 bases and J by 5 bases, and 13 bases separated the two germline ends. Germline V lookup: CDR1 MGHRA, CDR2 YSYEKL. The CDR3 reads CASSQEGRREETQYF. The CDR3 bases are TGCGCCAGCAGCCAAGAAGGTAGGAGGGAGGAGACCCAGTACTTC.

CDR3 sequence reads: CASSMVLGGSGGIQYF. CDR3 in DNA: TGTGCCAGTAGTATGGTCTTAGGGGGCTCCGGGGGCATTCAGTACTTC. The chain carries TRBV19 and TRBJ2-4, with a tentative D call TRBD1 (7 bases). The CDR3 spans 16 residues. Trimming stripped 3 bases from V and 9 bases from J, with 21 bases between. Looked up from germline, CDR1 is LNHDA and CDR2 is SQIVND (reference sequence). Full variable domain (rest looked up from reference TRBV19 and TRBJ2-4): DGGITQSPKYLFRKEGQNVTLSCEQNLNHDAMYWYRQDPGQGLRLIYYSQIVNDFQKGDIAEGYSVSREKKESFPLTVTSAQKNPTAFYLCASSMVLGGSGGIQYFGAGTRLSVL.

The chain has TRBV6-2 or TRBV6-3 and TRBJ2-7, with D possibly being TRBD2 (5 bases). This CDR3 spans 12 amino acids. The V end lost 6 bases, the J end lost 3 bases, and 9 bases lay between the germline ends. Germline CDR1 and CDR2: MNHEY and SVGEGT. Here the CDR3 DNA reads TGTGCCAGCAGCCTCCGGGACTACGAGCAGTACGTC. Its translation is CASSLRDYEQYV.

This clone was seen a single time. V and J are TRBV5-1 and TRBJ2-7; 7 bases agree with TRBD1. With 0 bases clipped from V and 6 bases from J, the junction kept 6 bases outside the gene matches. The germline gives CDR1 SGHRS, CDR2 YFSETQ. The CDR3 consists of 14 residues. The CDR3 DNA sequence: TGCGCCAGCAGCTTGGAGGGGGCAGGGCTCGAGCAGTACTTC. Protein sequence: CASSLEGAGLEQYF.

Here the CDR3 DNA reads TGTGCCAGCAACTATCGAGGGGGTAACTATGGCTACACCTTC. This codes for CASNYRGGNYGYTF. This rearrangement joins TRBV3-1 (or the pseudogene TRBV3-2) to TRBJ1-2; possibly TRBD1 for D (6 bases). There are 14 residues in the CDR3. Trimming left V 7 bases short and J 1 base short, with 13 bases between. Looked up from germline, CDR1 is LGHDT and CDR2 is YNNKEL (reference sequence).

This clone has a single count. The J gene is TRBJ2-3, the V gene TRBV7-9; TRBD2 agrees at 9 bases. The V gene's germline CDR1 is SEHNR and CDR2 FQNEAQ (reference sequence). The CDR3 length is 19 residues. The J segment lost 0 bases and the V segment lost 2 bases, leaving 12 bases of the junction unmatched. CDR3 coding DNA: TGTGCCAGCAGCTTAAGAGGGACTAGCCTAAATGCTAGCACAGATACGCAGTATTTT. It encodes CASSLRGTSLNASTDTQYF.

The CDR3: CASSLTRGPRNYGYTF. The CDR3 DNA sequence: TGTGCCAGCAGCTTAACCAGGGGGCCGCGGAACTATGGCTACACCTTC. This chain uses TRBV7-9 with TRBJ1-2, with 8 bases identical to TRBD1. CDR1 is SEHNR and CDR2 is FQNEAQ in the germline V gene (reference sequence). The CDR3 totals 16 residues. With V trimmed by 2 bases and J by 2 bases, 7 bases remained unmatched.

V gene TRBV11-3 combines with J gene TRBJ2-1, with D perhaps TRBD1 (6 bases). V lost 5 bases and J lost 4, with 21 bases in between. There are 17 residues in the CDR3. The germline V gene encodes CDR1 SGHNT and CDR2 YENEEA. In DNA, the CDR3 is TGTGCCAGCAGCGTTCAGGGGAGTGGCCCTCGGTACAATGAGCAGTTCTTC. Translating it yields CASSVQGSGPRYNEQFF.

A word on this clone: Other DNA sequences in this specimen translate into the identical CDR3. J is TRBJ1-1 and V is TRBV11-2; D might be TRBD1 (6 bases). The CDR3 runs to 12 residues. Between the trimmed V and J ends, which lost 2 bases and 8 bases, there was a span of 9 bases. Germline V CDR1 and CDR2: SGHAT, FQNNGV. The CDR3 reads CASSLIGTEAFF. The CDR3 DNA sequence: TGTGCCAGCAGCTTAATTGGGACAGAAGCTTTCTTT.

This chain connects TRBV5-1 to TRBJ2-5; 7 bases align to TRBD1. The length of the CDR3 is 15 residues. The V gene end was trimmed by 0 bases and the J gene end by 1 base; junction bases not matched to a gene: 3. Per the germline V gene, CDR1 is SGHRS and CDR2 is YFSETQ. The CDR3 sequence is CASSLDGTVQETQYF. As DNA, the CDR3 is TGCGCCAGCAGCTTGGACGGGACAGTCCAAGAGACCCAGTACTTC.

J is TRBJ2-1 and V is TRBV28; a weak D match, TRBD1 (6 bases). The V end was cut by 6 bases, the J end by 3 bases, with 18 bases between. Germline lookup yields CDR1 MDHEN and CDR2 SYDVKM. CDR3 length equals 16 residues. CDR3 loop: CASRTRTEAYYNEQFF. In DNA form, the CDR3 reads TGTGCCAGCAGAACCCGGACAGAAGCTTACTACAATGAGCAGTTCTTC. Full variable domain (outside the CDR3, taken from reference TRBV28 and TRBJ2-1): DVKVTQSSRYLVKRTGEKVFLECVQDMDHENMFWYRQDPGLGLRLIYFSYDVKMKEKGDIPEGYSVSREKKERFSLILESASTNQTSMYLCASRTRTEAYYNEQFFGPGTRLTVL.

The CDR3 protein is CASSQDSRAGTEAFF. The CDR3 DNA follows: TGTGCCAGCAGCCAAGATTCCCGGGCAGGGACTGAAGCTTTCTTT. The chain uses TRBV14 and TRBJ1-1; tentative D call: TRBD1 (5 bases). V lost 0 bases to trimming and J lost 5 bases, with 13 bases between them. The CDR3 length is 15 residues. Germline CDR1 SGHDN, CDR2 FVKESK.

The rearrangement uses TRBV3-1 (or the pseudogene TRBV3-2) and TRBJ2-3; 7 bases agree with TRBD2. Germline CDR1 is LGHDT and CDR2 is YNNKEL (reference sequence). With 3 bases clipped from V and 1 base from J, the junction kept 7 bases outside the gene matches. The CDR3 length is 16 residues. CDR3 coding DNA: TGTGCCAGCAGCCATGGGGGGGGTACACGCACAGATACGCAGTATTTT. Its protein product is CASSHGGGTRTDTQYF.